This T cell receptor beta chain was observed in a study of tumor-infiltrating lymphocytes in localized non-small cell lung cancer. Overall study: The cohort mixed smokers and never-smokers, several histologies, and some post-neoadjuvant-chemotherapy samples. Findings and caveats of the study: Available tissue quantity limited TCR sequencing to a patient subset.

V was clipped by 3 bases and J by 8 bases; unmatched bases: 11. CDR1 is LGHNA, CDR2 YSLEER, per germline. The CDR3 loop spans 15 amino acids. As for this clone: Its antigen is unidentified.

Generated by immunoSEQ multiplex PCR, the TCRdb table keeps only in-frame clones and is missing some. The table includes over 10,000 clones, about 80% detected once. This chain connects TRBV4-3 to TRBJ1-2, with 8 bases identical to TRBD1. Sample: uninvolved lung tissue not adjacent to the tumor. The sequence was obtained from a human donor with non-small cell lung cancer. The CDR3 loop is CASSQQPGTGGGYTF. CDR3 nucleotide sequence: TGCGCCAGCAGCCAGCAACCCGGGACAGGTGGGGGCTACACCTTC.